This entry features one T cell receptor beta chain sequence. The antigen is unknown. The V gene's germline CDR1 is MNHEY and CDR2 SVGAGI. Trimming removed 6 bases from V and 7 bases from J; junction bases left unmatched: 4. The CDR3 is 14 residues long. The sample is drawn from a study of T cell responses to AZD1222 COVID-19 vaccine. Study-level findings and limits: Donor demographics were predominantly white British with a female majority; clonal diversity may be underestimated.

The data were produced by immunoSEQ multiplex PCR, yet TCRdb's version contains in-frame clones alone and is incomplete. There are fewer than 95,000 clones in the sample; approximately 90% occur only once, and 6.5% to 9.5% lies in the top ten. The sequence derives from an adult who received the AZD1222 COVID-19 vaccine. V gene TRBV6-5 combines with J gene TRBJ1-6, with 9 bases fitting TRBD1. Specimen: peripheral blood, collected 28 days after the second AZD1222 dose. CDR3 loop: CASSLQGANSPLHF. CDR3 DNA: TGTGCCAGCAGCCTACAGGGGGCAAATTCACCCCTCCACTTT.